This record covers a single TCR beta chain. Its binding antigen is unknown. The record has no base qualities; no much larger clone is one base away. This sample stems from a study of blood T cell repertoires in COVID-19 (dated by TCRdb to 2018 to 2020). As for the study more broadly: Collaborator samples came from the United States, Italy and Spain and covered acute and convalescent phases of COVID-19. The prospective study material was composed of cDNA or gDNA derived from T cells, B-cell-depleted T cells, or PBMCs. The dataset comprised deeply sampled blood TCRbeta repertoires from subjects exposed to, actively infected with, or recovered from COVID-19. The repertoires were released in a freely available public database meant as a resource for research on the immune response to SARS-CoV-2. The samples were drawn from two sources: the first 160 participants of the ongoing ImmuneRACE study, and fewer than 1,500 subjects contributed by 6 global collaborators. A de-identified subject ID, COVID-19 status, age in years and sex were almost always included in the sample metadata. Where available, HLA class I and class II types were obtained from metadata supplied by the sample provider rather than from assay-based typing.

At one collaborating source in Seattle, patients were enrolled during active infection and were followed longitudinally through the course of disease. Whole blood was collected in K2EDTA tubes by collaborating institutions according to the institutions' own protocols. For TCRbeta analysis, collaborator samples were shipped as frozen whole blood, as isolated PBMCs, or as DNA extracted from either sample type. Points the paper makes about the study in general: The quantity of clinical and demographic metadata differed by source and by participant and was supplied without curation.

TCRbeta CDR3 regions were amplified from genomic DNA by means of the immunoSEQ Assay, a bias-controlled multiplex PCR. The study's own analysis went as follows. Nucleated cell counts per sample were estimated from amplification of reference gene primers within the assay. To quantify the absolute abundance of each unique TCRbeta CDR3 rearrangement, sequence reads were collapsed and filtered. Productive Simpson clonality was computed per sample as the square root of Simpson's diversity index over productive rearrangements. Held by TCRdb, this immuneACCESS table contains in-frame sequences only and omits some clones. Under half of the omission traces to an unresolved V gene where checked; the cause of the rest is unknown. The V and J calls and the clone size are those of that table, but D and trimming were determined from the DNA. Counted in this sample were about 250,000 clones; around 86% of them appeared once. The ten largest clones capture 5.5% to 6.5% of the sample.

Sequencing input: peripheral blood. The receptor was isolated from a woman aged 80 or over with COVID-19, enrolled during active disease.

CDR3 loop: CASSLGQIVQETQYF. Read as DNA, the sequence is TGCGCCAGCAGCTTGGGACAGATCGTCCAAGAGACCCAGTACTTC. The V and J genes are TRBV5-1 and TRBJ2-5; the D region possibly corresponds to TRBD1 (5 bases align). Trimming takes 0 bases from V and 1 base from J, and the germline ends sit 10 bases apart. The CDR3 sequence holds 15 residues, the cysteine and phenylalanine included. Solely the CDR3 DNA is kept, with 45 bases framed from the first base. As encoded in the germline V gene, CDR1 is SGHRS while CDR2 is YFSETQ.